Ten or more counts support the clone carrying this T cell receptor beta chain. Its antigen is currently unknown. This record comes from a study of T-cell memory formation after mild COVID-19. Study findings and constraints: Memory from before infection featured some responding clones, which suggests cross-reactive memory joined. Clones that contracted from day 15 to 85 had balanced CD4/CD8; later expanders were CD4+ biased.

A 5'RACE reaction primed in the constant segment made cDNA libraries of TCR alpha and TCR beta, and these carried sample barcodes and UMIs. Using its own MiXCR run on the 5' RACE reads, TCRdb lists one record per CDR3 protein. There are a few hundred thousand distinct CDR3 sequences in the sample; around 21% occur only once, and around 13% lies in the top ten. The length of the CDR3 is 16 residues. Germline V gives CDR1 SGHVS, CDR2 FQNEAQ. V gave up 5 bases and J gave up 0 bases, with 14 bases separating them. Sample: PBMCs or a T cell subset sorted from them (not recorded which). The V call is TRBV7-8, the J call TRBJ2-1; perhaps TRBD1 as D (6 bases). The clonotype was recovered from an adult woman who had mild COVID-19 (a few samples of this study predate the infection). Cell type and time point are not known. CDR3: CASSPNSDSSYNEQFF. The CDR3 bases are TGTGCCAGCAGCCCTAACTCGGACAGCTCCTACAATGAGCAGTTCTTC.